This TCR beta chain originates from a study of cytomegalovirus exposure and HLA in healthy donors. It was with 60 Vbeta and 13 Jbeta primers that the PCR ran. TCRdb's table, derived via immunoSEQ multiplex PCR, lists solely in-frame clones and lacks some. The sample has about 130,000 clones; roughly 85% are singletons. Study findings and constraints: More clonal expansion characterized HLA-associated TCR beta chains than equally common others in a later analysis. Previously analyzed data showed that most TCR beta V segments were productive at a frequency of about 87% or about 30%. The authors later linked a missense DCLRE1C variant to TCR beta V- and J-gene trimming.

This clone was detected a few times. What it recognizes is unknown. The germline V and J ends were trimmed by 5 bases and 11 bases, with 18 bases remaining between them. Per the germline V gene, CDR1 is MNHNS and CDR2 is SASEGT. The CDR3 loop spans 13 amino acids. The clonotype originates from a boy younger than 18 in good health and CMV-seronegative. This chain links TRBV6-1 with TRBJ1-2, with unresolved D. The sample taken for sequencing was PBMCs. CDR3 sequence reads: CASSLYSGAPYTF. In DNA form, the CDR3 reads TGTGCCAGCAGTTTATACTCGGGAGCCCCGTACACCTTC.